These 2 T cell receptor beta chains share one sample of origin, sequenced in a study of TIL therapy for anti-PD-1-resistant metastatic lung cancer. Time point here: pre-treatment sample, taken before nivolumab and TIL therapy. Tumor tissue came from excised metastases, mostly pleural nodules or supraclavicular lymph nodes. Sequencing used immunoSEQ v3. Clones were read by immunoSEQ multiplex PCR, and TCRdb kept only the in-frame ones, dropping some. This sample has more than 20,000 clones, with 55% to 80% found just once. Sequenced material: tumor tissue, taken at baseline. The source of these receptors is a person aged 25 to 80 with non-small cell lung cancer.

The chain couples TRBV6-5 to TRBJ1-1; D unclear. The germline gives CDR1 MNHEY, CDR2 SVGAGI. CDR3 size: 13 residues. Trimming removed 3 bases at V and 3 bases at J, with 8 bases between. The CDR3 DNA reads as TGTGCCAGCAGTTATGTGGAAGACACTGAAGCTTTCTTT. Protein: CASSYVEDTEAFF.

The chain is built from TRBV15 and TRBJ2-6; D unresolved. V was shortened by 3 bases and J by 0 bases, with 18 bases between the two germline ends. The germline V gene encodes CDR1 LNHNV and CDR2 YYDKDF (reference sequence). The CDR3 has 19 residues. CDR3 nucleotide sequence: TGTGCCACCAGCAGGACGATACAGCTACTAAGCTCTGGGGCCAACGTCCTGACTTTC. Translating gives CATSRTIQLLSSGANVLTF. Drawing the rest from reference TRBV15 and TRBJ2-6, the complete variable domain is DAMVIQNPRYQVTQFGKPVTLSCSQTLNHNVMYWYQQKSSQAPKLLFHYYDKDFNNEADTPDNFQSRRPNTSFCFLDIRSPGLGDTAMYLCATSRTIQLLSSGANVLTFGAGSRLTVL.